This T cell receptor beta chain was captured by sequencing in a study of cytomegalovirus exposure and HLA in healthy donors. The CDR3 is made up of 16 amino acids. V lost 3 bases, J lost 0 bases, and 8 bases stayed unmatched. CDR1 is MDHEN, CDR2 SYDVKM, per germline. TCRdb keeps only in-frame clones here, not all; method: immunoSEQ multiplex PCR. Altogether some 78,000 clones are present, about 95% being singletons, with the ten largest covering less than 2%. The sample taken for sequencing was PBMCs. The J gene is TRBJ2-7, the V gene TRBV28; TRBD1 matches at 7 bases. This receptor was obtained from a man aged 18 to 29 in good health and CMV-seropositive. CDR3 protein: CASSFYLRDSSYEQYF. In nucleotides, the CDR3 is TGTGCCAGCAGTTTCTACCTGAGGGACAGCTCCTACGAGCAGTACTTC.